Below, 3 T cell receptor beta chains from the same sample are listed, as sequenced in a study of cytomegalovirus exposure and HLA in healthy donors. Both 60 Vbeta primers and 13 Jbeta primers went into the PCR. Some clones are missing from TCRdb's copy, which holds only in-frame ones; the method was immunoSEQ multiplex PCR. The sample includes 140,000 to 150,000 clones, 75% to 80% of them seen just once. Sequencing was performed on PBMCs. The receptors come from a man aged 40-55 years in good health and CMV-seropositive.

The genes are TRBV4-3 and TRBJ1-3; 8 bases agree with TRBD1. J was trimmed by 0 bases and V by 8 bases; bases with no gene match: 9. CDR3 size: 16 residues. The germline V gene encodes CDR1 LGHNA and CDR2 YSLEER. CDR3 in DNA: TGCGCCAGCTCCCAGGGGGCAAGTACCTCTGGAAACACCATATATTTT. This gives the protein CASSQGASTSGNTIYF.

CDR3: CASSPPGPSSAFF. The CDR3 DNA reads as TGTGCCAGCTCACCGCCAGGGCCCTCTTCAGCTTTCTTT. This sequence joins TRBV18 and TRBJ1-1; D is perhaps TRBD1 (5 bases). This CDR3 comprises 13 residues. V lost 3 bases and J 10 bases, leaving 15 bases between the germline ends. Germline V gene sequence: CDR1 KGHSH, CDR2 LQKENI.

V is TRBV6-5 and J is TRBJ1-3; possibly TRBD1 for D (5 bases). V lost 0 bases and J lost 8, with 14 bases in between. The CDR3 runs to 15 residues. Germline CDR1 MNHEY, CDR2 SVGAGI. Here the CDR3 reads CASSYSGHPDYTIYF. The CDR3 DNA follows: TGTGCCAGCAGTTACTCTGGACATCCGGATTACACCATATATTTT.